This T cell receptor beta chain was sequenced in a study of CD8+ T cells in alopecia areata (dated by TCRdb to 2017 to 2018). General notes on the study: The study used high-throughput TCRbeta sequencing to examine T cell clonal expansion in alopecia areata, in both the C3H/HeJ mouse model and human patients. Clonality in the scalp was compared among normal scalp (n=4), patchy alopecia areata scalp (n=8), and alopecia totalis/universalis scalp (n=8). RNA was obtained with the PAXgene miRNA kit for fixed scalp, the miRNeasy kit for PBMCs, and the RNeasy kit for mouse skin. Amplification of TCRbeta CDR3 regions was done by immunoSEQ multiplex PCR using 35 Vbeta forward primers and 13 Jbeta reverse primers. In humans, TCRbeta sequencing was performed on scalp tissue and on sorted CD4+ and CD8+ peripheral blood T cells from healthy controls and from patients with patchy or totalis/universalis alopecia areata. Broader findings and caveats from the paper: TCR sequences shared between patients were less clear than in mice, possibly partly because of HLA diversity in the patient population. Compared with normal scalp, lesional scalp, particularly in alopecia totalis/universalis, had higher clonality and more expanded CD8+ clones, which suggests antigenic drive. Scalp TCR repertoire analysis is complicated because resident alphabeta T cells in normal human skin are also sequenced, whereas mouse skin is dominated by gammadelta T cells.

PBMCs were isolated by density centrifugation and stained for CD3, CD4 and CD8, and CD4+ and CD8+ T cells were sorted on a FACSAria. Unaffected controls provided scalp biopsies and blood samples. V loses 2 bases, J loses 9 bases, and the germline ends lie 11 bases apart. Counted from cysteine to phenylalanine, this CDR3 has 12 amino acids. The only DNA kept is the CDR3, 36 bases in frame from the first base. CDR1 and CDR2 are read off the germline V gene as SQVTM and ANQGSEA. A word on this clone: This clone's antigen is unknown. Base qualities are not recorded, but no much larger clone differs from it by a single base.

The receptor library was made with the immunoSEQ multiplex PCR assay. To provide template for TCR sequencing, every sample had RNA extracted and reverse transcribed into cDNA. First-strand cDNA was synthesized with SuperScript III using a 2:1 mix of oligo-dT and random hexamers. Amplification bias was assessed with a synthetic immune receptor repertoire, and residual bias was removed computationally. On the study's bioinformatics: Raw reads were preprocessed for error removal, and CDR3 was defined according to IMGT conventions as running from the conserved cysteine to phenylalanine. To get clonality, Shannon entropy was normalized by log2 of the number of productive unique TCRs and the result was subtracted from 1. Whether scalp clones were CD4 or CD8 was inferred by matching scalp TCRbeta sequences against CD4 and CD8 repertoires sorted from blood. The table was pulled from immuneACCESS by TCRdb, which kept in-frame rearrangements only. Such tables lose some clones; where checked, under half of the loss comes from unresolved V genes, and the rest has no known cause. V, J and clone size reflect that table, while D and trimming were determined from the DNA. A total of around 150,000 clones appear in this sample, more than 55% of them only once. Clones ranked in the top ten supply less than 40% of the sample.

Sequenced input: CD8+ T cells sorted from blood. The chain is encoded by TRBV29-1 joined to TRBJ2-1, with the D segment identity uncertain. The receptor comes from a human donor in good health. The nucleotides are TGCAGCGTTGAATTCAGTACGGCTGAGCAGTTCTTC. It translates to CSVEFSTAEQFF.